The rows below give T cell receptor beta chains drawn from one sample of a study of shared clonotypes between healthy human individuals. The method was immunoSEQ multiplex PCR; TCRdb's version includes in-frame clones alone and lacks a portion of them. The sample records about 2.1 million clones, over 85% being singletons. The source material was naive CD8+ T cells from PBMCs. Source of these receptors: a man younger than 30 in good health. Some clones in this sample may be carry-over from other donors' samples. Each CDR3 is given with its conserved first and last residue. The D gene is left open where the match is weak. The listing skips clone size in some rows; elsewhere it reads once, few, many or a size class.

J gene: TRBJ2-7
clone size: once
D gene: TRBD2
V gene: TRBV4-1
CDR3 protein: CASSHPPGTSGIYEQYF
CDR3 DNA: TGCGCCAGCAGCCACCCACCCGGGACTAGCGGGATCTACGAGCAGTACTTC

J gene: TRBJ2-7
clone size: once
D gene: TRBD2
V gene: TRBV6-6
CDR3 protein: CASSGALGGREEQYF
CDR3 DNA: TGTGCCAGCAGTGGGGCACTAGGCGGGAGGGAAGAGCAGTACTTC

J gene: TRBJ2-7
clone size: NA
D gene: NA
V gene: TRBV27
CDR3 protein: CASTQRGPPWGYEQYF
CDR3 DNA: TGTGCCAGCACTCAAAGGGGTCCCCCATGGGGCTACGAGCAGTACTTC

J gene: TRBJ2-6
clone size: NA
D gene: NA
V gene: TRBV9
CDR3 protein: CASSVEAAGANVLTF
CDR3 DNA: TGTGCCAGCAGCGTAGAGGCGGCTGGGGCCAACGTCCTGACTTTC

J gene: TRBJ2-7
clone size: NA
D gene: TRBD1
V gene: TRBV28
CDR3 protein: CASSAYGTGDYEQYF
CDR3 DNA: TGTGCCAGCAGTGCATACGGGACAGGGGATTACGAGCAGTACTTC

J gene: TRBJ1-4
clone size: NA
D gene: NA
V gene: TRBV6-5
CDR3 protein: CASSYGLREKLFF
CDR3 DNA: TGTGCCAGCAGTTACGGGTTGCGTGAAAAACTGTTTTTT

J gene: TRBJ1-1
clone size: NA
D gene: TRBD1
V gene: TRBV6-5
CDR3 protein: CASSQGGRGTEAFF
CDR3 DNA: TGTGCCAGCAGCCAGGGGGGGCGGGGGACTGAAGCTTTCTTT

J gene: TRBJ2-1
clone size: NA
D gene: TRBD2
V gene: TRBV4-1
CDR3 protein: CASSHPLRTSGLNEQFF
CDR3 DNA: TGCGCCAGCAGCCACCCACTCAGGACTAGCGGGCTCAATGAGCAGTTCTTC

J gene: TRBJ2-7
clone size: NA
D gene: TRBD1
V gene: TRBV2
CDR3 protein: CASSGTGHYEQYF
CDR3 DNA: TGTGCCAGCAGTGGGACAGGGCACTACGAGCAGTACTTC

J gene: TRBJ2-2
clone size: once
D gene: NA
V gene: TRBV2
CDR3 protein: CASSDTAGTGELFF
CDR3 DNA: TGTGCCAGCAGCGACACAGCGGGCACCGGGGAGCTGTTTTTT

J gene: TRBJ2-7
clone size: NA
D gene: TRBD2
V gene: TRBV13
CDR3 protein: CASSSPGLESSYEQYF
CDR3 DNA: TGTGCCAGCAGCTCCCCGGGACTAGAATCTTCCTACGAGCAGTACTTC

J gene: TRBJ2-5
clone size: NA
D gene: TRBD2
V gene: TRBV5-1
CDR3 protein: CASSRGREGRETQYF
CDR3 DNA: TGCGCCAGCAGCAGGGGACGGGAGGGCAGGGAGACCCAGTACTTC

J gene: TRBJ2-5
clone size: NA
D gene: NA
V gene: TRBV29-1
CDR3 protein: CSVRTAQETQYF
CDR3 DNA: TGCAGCGTCCGGACAGCTCAAGAGACCCAGTACTTC

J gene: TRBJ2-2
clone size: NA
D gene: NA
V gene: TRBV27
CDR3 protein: CASSPIMGGGQNTGELFF
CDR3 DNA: TGTGCCAGCAGCCCAATCATGGGAGGGGGACAAAACACCGGGGAGCTGTTTTTT

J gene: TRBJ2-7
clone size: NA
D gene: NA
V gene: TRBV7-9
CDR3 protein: CASRKSYEQYF
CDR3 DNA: TGTGCCAGCAGAAAAAGTTACGAGCAGTACTTC

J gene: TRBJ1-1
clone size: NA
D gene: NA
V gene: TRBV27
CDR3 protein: CASSLDSLFGTEAFF
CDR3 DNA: TGTGCCAGCAGTCTGGACAGCCTTTTTGGCACTGAAGCTTTCTTT

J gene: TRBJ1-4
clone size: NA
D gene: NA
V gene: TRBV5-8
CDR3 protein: CASIKPGGADEKLFF
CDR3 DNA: TGTGCCAGCATCAAGCCGGGGGGCGCGGATGAAAAACTGTTTTTT

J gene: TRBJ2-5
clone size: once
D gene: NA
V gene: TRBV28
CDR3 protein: CASSLPQETQYF
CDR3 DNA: TGTGCCAGCAGCCTCCCCCAAGAGACCCAGTACTTC

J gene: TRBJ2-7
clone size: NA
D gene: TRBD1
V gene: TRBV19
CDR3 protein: CASRNRGREQYF
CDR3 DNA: TGTGCCAGTAGGAATAGGGGGCGCGAGCAGTACTTC

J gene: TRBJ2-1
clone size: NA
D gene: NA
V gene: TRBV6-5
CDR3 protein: CASSLRTTNEQFF
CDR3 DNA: TGTGCCAGCAGCTTACGGACTACCAATGAGCAGTTCTTC

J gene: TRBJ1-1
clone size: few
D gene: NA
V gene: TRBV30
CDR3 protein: CAWSMGNTEAFF
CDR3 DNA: TGTGCCTGGAGTATGGGGAACACTGAAGCTTTCTTT

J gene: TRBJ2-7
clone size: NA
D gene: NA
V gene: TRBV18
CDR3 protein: CASTPSRGLHEQYF
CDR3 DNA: TGTGCCAGCACCCCGAGTCGGGGGCTGCACGAGCAGTACTTC

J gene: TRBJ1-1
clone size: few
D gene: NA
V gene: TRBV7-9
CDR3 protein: CASSLEYTEAFF
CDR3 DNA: TGTGCCAGCAGCTTAGAATACACTGAAGCTTTCTTT

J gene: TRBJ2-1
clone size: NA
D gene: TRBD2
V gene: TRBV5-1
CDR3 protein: CASSLYSGSVDEQFF
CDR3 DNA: TGCGCCAGCAGCTTGTATAGCGGGAGCGTCGATGAGCAGTTCTTC

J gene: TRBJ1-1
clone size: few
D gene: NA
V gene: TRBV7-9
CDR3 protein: CASSLTTGNTEAFF
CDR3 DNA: TGTGCCAGCAGCTTGACGACGGGCAACACTGAAGCTTTCTTT

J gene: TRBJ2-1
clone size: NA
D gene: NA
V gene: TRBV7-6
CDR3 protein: CASSLVTSGEQFF
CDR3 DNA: TGTGCCAGCAGCTTAGTTACGTCAGGGGAGCAGTTCTTC